The 30 T cell receptor beta chains in this list originate from one sample, sequenced in a study of tumor-infiltrating lymphocytes in primary liver carcinoma. Each 20-30 mg portion of unsorted bulk tissue served as the source for co-extraction of RNA and DNA. Using a constant-region primer together with ProtoScript II reverse transcriptase, TCR beta cDNA was made from about 490 ng of total RNA. ARM-PCR, slightly modified, supplied the TCR beta libraries through three nested multiplex PCR rounds. Two initial PCR rounds of around 10 cycles each paired TRBV1-TRBV30 forward primers with a C-beta reverse primer. TCRdb re-called the multiplex PCR reads through MiXCR, storing one row per CDR3 protein. The sample includes tens of thousands of distinct CDR3 sequences, 79% of them seen just once. Material for sequencing was liver tumor tissue from sampling region 4. The subset here: tumor region T4, right-lateral pole. The receptors come from a woman aged 25-40 years with primary liver carcinoma and hepatitis B virus infection.

Comments on this clonotype: Its ends do not fully match the called genes, so a read error is possible. V usage is TRBV4-3 and J usage is TRBJ2-7; D perhaps matches TRBD1 (5 bases). CDR1 is LGHNA and CDR2 is YSLEER in the germline V gene. The CDR3 has 15 amino acids. CDR3 sequence (DNA): TGCGCCAGCAGTCAAGATCGAAGGTCAGGGCGGGAGCAGTACTTC. This gives the protein CASSQDRRSGREQYF.

A word on this clonotype: The junction shows a germline mismatch at one end, possibly a read error. This chain links TRBV29-1 with TRBJ1-1; D call uncertain. Germline CDR1 SQVTM, CDR2 ANQGSEA. CDR3 length: 13 residues. CDR3 nucleotide sequence: TGCAGCCTTGATGGAGGCGTGGCCACTGAAGCTTTCTTT. Amino acids: CSLDGGVATEAFF.

The chain links TRBV7-3 to TRBJ2-7; a possible D gene is TRBD2 (5 bases). The CDR3 length is 13 residues. The germline CDR1 and CDR2 sequences are SGHTA and FQGTGA. In nucleotides, the CDR3 is TGTCTCAGCAGCTTAAATCGGGATCACGAGCAGTACTTC. Translation: CLSSLNRDHEQYF.

This chain uses TRBV5-4 with TRBJ2-2, with D unresolved. The V gene's germline CDR1 is SGHNT and CDR2 YYREEE (reference sequence). CDR3 length: 16 residues. Trimming pared 0 bases from V and 5 bases from J, leaving 14 bases between. The CDR3 region has the DNA TGTGCCAGCAGCTTGGAGGGAACGACGACGACCGGGGAGCTGTTTTTT. Amino acids: CASSLEGTTTTGELFF.

With regard to this clonotype: An end of the junction differs from the germline gene, which may be a read error. The chain joins TRBV29-1 to TRBJ2-3, with a weak D call TRBD2 (6 bases). The CDR3 covers 15 residues. Germline CDR1 SQVTM, CDR2 ANQGSEA. The DNA of the CDR3 is TGCAGCGCCGCAGGGATTAGCGGTAGCACAGAAACGCAATATTTT. Translating it yields CSAAGISGSTETQYF.

Comments on this clonotype: One end of the junction varies from germline; a read error may be responsible. This chain links TRBV11-3 with TRBJ1-1; D unresolved. The CDR3 sequence is 13 residues long. Germline V gene sequence: CDR1 SGHNT, CDR2 YENEEA. The CDR3 region is CAGSSRLNTEVFF. Written as DNA, the CDR3 is TGTGCCGGCAGCTCCCGGCTGAACACTGAAGTTTTCTTT.

This clonotype was observed a handful of times. A read error may account for a junction end that differs from germline. The V and J genes are TRBV6-5 and TRBJ2-2; 8 nucleotides align to TRBD1. The length of the CDR3 is 15 residues. CDR1 is MNHEY, CDR2 SVGAGI, per germline. The CDR3 DNA reads TGTGCCAGCAGTATGCGGACAGGGTTCACCGGAGAGCTGTTTTTT. Its protein product is CASSMRTGFTGELFF.

This clonotype appeared a single time. One end of the junction fails to match germline, which may point to a read error. The V call is TRBV28, the J call TRBJ2-5; possibly TRBD2 for D (6 bases). This CDR3 spans 14 amino acids. Germline lookup yields CDR1 MDHEN and CDR2 SYDVKM. The CDR3 DNA sequence: TGTGCCTGCAGTGCGGCACGGGGGAGAGAGACCCAGTACTTC. It encodes CACSAARGRETQYF.

This rearrangement joins TRBV4-3 to TRBJ2-7; D call uncertain. From germline, CDR1 is LGHNA and CDR2 YSLEER. The CDR3 covers 18 residues. Trimming cost V 1 base and J 3 bases, with 22 bases left between them. CDR3 amino acids: CASSQAATGGHVSYEQYF. In DNA form, the CDR3 reads TGCGCCAGCAGCCAAGCTGCGACGGGTGGTCACGTTAGCTACGAGCAGTACTTC.

This clonotype was counted a few times. At one boundary the junction diverges from the germline segment, which might be a read error. This chain uses TRBV7-8 with TRBJ1-2, with D possibly TRBD1 on 6 matching bases. CDR1 is SGHVS, CDR2 FQNEAQ, per germline. The CDR3 consists of 16 residues. The CDR3 loop reads CANSFEGTRDGYGYTF. CDR3 sequence (DNA): TGTGCCAACAGCTTCGAAGGGACAAGGGATGGCTATGGCTACACCTTC. The full variable domain, rest sourced from reference TRBV7-8 and TRBJ1-2, is GAGVSQSPRYKVAKRGQDVALRCDPISGHVSLFWYQQALGQGPEFLTYFQNEAQLDKSGLPSDRFFAERPEGSVSTLKIQRTQQEDSAVYLCANSFEGTRDGYGYTFGSGTRLTVV.

In the case of this clonotype: Likely a read error: the CDR3 ends without its conserved phenylalanine or tryptophan. The rearrangement links TRBV4-3 to TRBJ2-1; the D gene is possibly TRBD2 (5 bases). The germline gives CDR1 LGHNA, CDR2 YSLEER. The CDR3 has 16 residues. The chain's CDR3 is CASGQDCDYAYNEQFL. The CDR3 DNA reads as TGCGCCAGCGGCCAAGATTGCGACTACGCCTACAATGAGCAGTTCCTC.

In this sample, this clonotype turned up once. Its ends do not fully match the called genes, so a read error is possible. The V gene is TRBV4-3, the J gene TRBJ2-1, with D perhaps given as TRBD1 or TRBD2 (5 bases each). Germline V CDR1 and CDR2: LGHNA, YSLEER. The CDR3 covers 16 residues. The CDR3 loop reads CASSQDWDHAYNKQFF. CDR3 DNA sequence: TGTGCCAGCAGCCAAGATTGGGACCACGCCTACAATAAGCAGTTCTTC.

This clonotype has just one count. The V and J genes are TRBV4-1 and TRBJ2-3; D call uncertain. This CDR3 has 18 residues. Between the trimmed V and J ends, which lost 2 bases and 12 bases, there was a span of 30 bases. The germline CDR1 and CDR2 sequences are MGHRA and YSYEKL. In nucleotides, the CDR3 is TGCGCCAGCAGCCAACTAGGCATGGTATCTGAAGACTCGGATAGTCAGTATTTT. This encodes CASSQLGMVSEDSDSQYF.

On this clonotype: The germline gene is not matched at one end of the junction; a read error may be the cause. The V and J genes are TRBV11-2 and TRBJ1-4, with a tentative D call TRBD1 (5 bases). The CDR3 length is 12 residues. Germline assignment: CDR1 SGHAT and CDR2 FQNNGV. The CDR3: CASSPCGGKLYF. For the CDR3, the DNA is TGTGCGAGCAGCCCCTGCGGGGGAAAACTGTATTTT.

Details on this clonotype: Germline is not matched at one junction end, which may reflect a read error. The chain uses TRBV11-2 and TRBJ1-1; TRBD1 is a possible D gene (5 bases). The CDR3 length is 14 residues. CDR1 SGHAT and CDR2 FQNNGV come from the germline V gene. CDR3 bases: TGTGACAGCAGCTTACATCGTGGGGCCACCTGGGCTTTCTTT. This gives the protein CDSSLHRGATWAFF. Combining the CDR3 with reference TRBV11-2 and TRBJ1-1 gives the whole variable domain EAGVAQSPRYKIIEKRQSVAFWCNPISGHATLYWYQQILGQGPKLLIQFQNNGVVDDSQLPKDRFSAERLKGVDSTLKIQPAKLEDSAVYLCDSSLHRGATWAFFGQGTRLTVV.

Concerning this clonotype itself: Here the CDR3 omits its conserved ending phenylalanine or tryptophan, so a read error is the likely source. The chain links TRBV4-3 to TRBJ1-2; tentative D call: TRBD1 (5 bases). V was pared by 0 bases and J by 7 bases, with 15 bases between. The CDR3 sequence is 15 residues long. The germline gives CDR1 LGHNA, CDR2 YSLEER. The CDR3 loop reads CASSQDWGRMSGYTL. Here the CDR3 DNA reads TGCGCCAGCAGCCAAGATTGGGGCAGGATGAGTGGCTACACCCTC.

The genes are TRBV4-3 and TRBJ2-7; D remains unclear. Germline CDR1 reads LGHNA; CDR2 reads YSLEER. The germline V and J ends were trimmed by 1 base and 7 bases, with 26 bases remaining between them. This CDR3 is built from 18 residues. For the CDR3, the DNA is TGCGCCAGCAGCCAAGCTGTGACGGAAGGTCACATTAGCTATGAGCAGTACTTC. It codes for CASSQAVTEGHISYEQYF.

Comment on this clonotype: This may be a read error: a much more frequent sequence differs by one nucleotide. V usage is TRBV11-2 and J usage is TRBJ2-7; 7 bases fit TRBD1. The CDR3 has 15 amino acids. CDR1 is SGHAT, CDR2 FQNNGV, per germline. CDR3 DNA: TGTGCCAGCAGCTTATTGGGACAGAGATCCTACGAGGAGTACTTT. Residues: CASSLLGQRSYEEYF.

Points on this clonotype: Here the CDR3 omits its conserved ending phenylalanine or tryptophan, so a read error is the likely source. It is unclear where the CDR3 begins or ends on the DNA, so no DNA is shown, and the CDR3 is as TCRdb lists it. The rearrangement joins TRBV12-3 or TRBV12-4 to TRBJ2-2. The CDR3 numbers 12 amino acids, ends counted. The CDR3 spells CARSFATGELFL.

About this clonotype itself: The CDR3 does not close with the conserved phenylalanine or tryptophan, likely indicating a read error. The V gene is TRBV12-3 or TRBV12-4, the J gene TRBJ2-5; D unclear. The CDR3 extends over 15 amino acids. Trimming removed 6 bases from V and 3 bases from J, with 17 bases in between. The CDR3 region has the DNA TGTGCCAGCAGCACCTACTCCGTGAGCGAAGAGACCCAGTACTCA. This gives the protein CASSTYSVSEETQYS.

The sample holds a few counts of this clonotype. A junction end diverges from the germline sequence, so it may reflect a read error. The rearrangement uses TRBV4-3 and TRBJ2-1, with 7 bases aligning to TRBD2. Germline values: CDR1 LGHNA, CDR2 YSLEER. This CDR3 has 16 residues. CDR3 sequence (DNA): TGCGCCAGCAGCCAAGATTGGGACTACGCCTACGATGGGCAGCTCTTC. Its translation is CASSQDWDYAYDGQLF.

On this clonotype itself: Here the CDR3 omits its conserved ending phenylalanine or tryptophan, so a read error is the likely source. The CDR3 DNA follows: TGTGCCATCAGTGAGACCATGGTGGCTAGCGCCGACAATGAGCAGTTCCTC. It translates to CAISETMVASADNEQFL. The genes are TRBV10-3 and TRBJ2-1; perhaps TRBD2 as D (6 bases). The germline CDR1 and CDR2 sequences are ENHRY and SYGVKD. Trimming left V 2 bases short and J 5 bases short, with 19 bases between. CDR3 length: 17 residues.

This clonotype was found once. The CDR3 does not close with the conserved phenylalanine or tryptophan, likely indicating a read error. The V call is TRBV28, the J call TRBJ1-6; D is unresolved. The CDR3 length is 14 residues. CDR1 and CDR2 from the germline V gene are MDHEN and SYDVKM. The chain's CDR3 is CANSGLSGTSPLHY. The CDR3 DNA reads as TGTGCCAACAGTGGACTATCCGGAACTTCACCCCTCCACTAT.

Notes on this clonotype: A junction end diverges from the germline sequence, so it may reflect a read error. The V call is TRBV5-4, the J call TRBJ2-3; perhaps TRBD1 as D (5 bases). The CDR3 is 17 amino acids. Germline values: CDR1 SGHNT, CDR2 YYREEE (reference sequence). CDR3 DNA sequence: TGTGCCAGCAGCGTAGACAGACACCCTCCACCCATAGATACACAGTATTTT. It yields the protein CASSVDRHPPPIDTQYF.

As concerns this clonotype: One junction end disagrees with the germline gene, perhaps due to a read error. The rearrangement uses TRBV4-1 and TRBJ2-3; D may be TRBD2 (5 bases). Germline CDR1 reads MGHRA; CDR2 reads YSYEKL. CDR3 length equals 18 residues. CDR3 coding DNA: TGTGCCAGCAGCCAACTAGGCATGGTAGCTGAAGGCTCTGATACGCAGTATTTT. Translation: CASSQLGMVAEGSDTQYF.

Concerning this clonotype itself: The junction differs from germline at one of its ends, possibly a read error. The chain recombines TRBV11-3 with TRBJ1-1; D is undetermined. Germline CDR1 and CDR2: SGHNT and YENEEA. The CDR3 has 14 amino acids. The CDR3 region has the DNA TGTACCAGCAGCTTAGAAGTGGTGATCACTGAAGCTTTCTTT. This codes for CTSSLEVVITEAFF.

The chain is built from TRBV11-2 and TRBJ2-3; 8 nucleotides agree with TRBD2. The V and J ends lost 1 base and 6 bases, in that order; junction bases with no gene match: 3. CDR1 is SGHAT and CDR2 is FQNNGV in the germline V gene. The CDR3 consists of 14 residues. The CDR3 bases are TGTGCCAGCAGCTTAGCTAGCGGGTACGATACGCAGTATTTT. Its protein product is CASSLASGYDTQYF.

Turning to this clonotype: One end of the junction varies from germline; a read error may be responsible. J is TRBJ1-2 and V is TRBV12-3 or TRBV12-4, with D tentatively TRBD1 (5 bases). The CDR3 spans 17 residues. Written as DNA, the CDR3 is TGTGCCAGCAGTTTGGCCGGGACGCAGGACGGGAACTATGGCTACGCATTC. It codes for CASSLAGTQDGNYGYAF.

The V call is TRBV11-2, the J call TRBJ2-3; D possibly matches TRBD1 or TRBD2 (5 bases each). Germline-derived CDR1 and CDR2 are SGHAT and FQNNGV. The CDR3 is 15 amino acids. V was clipped by 4 bases and J by 3 bases, with 14 bases between them. The CDR3 nucleotides are TGTGCCAGCAGCTCGGGACCTAGCCGTACAGATACGCAGTATTTT. It codes for CASSSGPSRTDTQYF.

About this clonotype: An end of the junction differs from the germline gene, which may be a read error. This chain joins TRBV11-2 and TRBJ2-4; 14 positions agree with TRBD2. CDR3 length: 21 residues. Germline CDR1 reads SGHAT; CDR2 reads FQNNGV. This CDR3 reads CASSHAGTFNGTSGRQNIQYF. The CDR3 region has the DNA TGTGCCAGTAGCCATGCCGGGACATTTAACGGGACTAGCGGGAGACAAAACATCCAGTACTTC.